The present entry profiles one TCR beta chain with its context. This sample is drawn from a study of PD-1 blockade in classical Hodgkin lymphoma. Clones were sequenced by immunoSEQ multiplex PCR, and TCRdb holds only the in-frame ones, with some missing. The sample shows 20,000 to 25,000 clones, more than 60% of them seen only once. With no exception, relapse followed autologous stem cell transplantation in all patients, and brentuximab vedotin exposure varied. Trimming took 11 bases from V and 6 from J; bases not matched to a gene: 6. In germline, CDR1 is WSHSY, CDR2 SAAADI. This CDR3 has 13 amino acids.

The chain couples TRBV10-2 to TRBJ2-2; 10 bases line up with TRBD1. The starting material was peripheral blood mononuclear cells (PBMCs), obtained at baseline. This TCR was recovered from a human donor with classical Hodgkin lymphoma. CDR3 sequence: CASEDRGAGELFF. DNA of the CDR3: TGCGCCTCCGAGGACAGGGGGGCCGGGGAGCTGTTTTTT.